The next 9 T cell receptor beta chains were all read from a single sample in a study of cytomegalovirus exposure and HLA in healthy donors. Researchers ran the PCR with 60 Vbeta and 13 Jbeta primers. Clones were sequenced by immunoSEQ multiplex PCR, and TCRdb holds only the in-frame ones, with some missing. The sample records fewer than 250,000 clones, over 60% being singletons. The sequencing sample was made of PBMCs. These receptors were collected from a man in his forties or fifties in good health and CMV-seronegative.

As DNA, the CDR3 is TGTGCCAGCAGTTTTCGGGGGGAATACAATGAGCAGTTCTTC. It encodes CASSFRGEYNEQFF. The V gene is TRBV28, the J gene TRBJ2-1; 7 bases are a match to TRBD2. Germline V lookup: CDR1 MDHEN, CDR2 SYDVKM. V dropped 3 bases and J dropped 4; count of bases not matched to a gene: 3. This CDR3 region has 14 residues.

The DNA of the CDR3 is TGTGCCAGCAGCCCCCAGGGGAGAAGCACAGATACGCAGTATTTT. Amino acids: CASSPQGRSTDTQYF. V gene TRBV7-9 combines with J gene TRBJ2-3; the D gene is possibly TRBD1 (6 bases). Trimming stripped 5 bases from V and 0 bases from J, with 12 bases between. Germline loops: CDR1 SEHNR, CDR2 FQNEAQ (reference sequence). There are 15 residues in the CDR3.

The V call is TRBV19, the J call TRBJ2-1, with 12 bases matching TRBD1. V dropped 4 bases and J dropped 7; count of bases not matched to a gene: 5. CDR3 length: 15 amino acids. The germline V gene encodes CDR1 LNHDA and CDR2 SQIVND (reference sequence). The CDR3 loop reads CASSTGTGGWNEQFF. CDR3 nucleotide sequence: TGTGCCAGTAGTACCGGGACAGGGGGCTGGAATGAGCAGTTCTTC.

The V and J genes are TRBV19 and TRBJ1-3; the D is unclear. V lost 5 bases, J lost 7 bases, and 9 bases lay in between. CDR3 length equals 12 residues. CDR1 LNHDA and CDR2 SQIVND come from the germline V gene (reference sequence). The CDR3 coding sequence is TGTGCCAGTAGTCCTTCTCGGAACACCATATATTTT. Translating gives CASSPSRNTIYF.

V is TRBV27 and J is TRBJ2-2, with D perhaps TRBD2 (5 bases). Germline assignment: CDR1 MNHEY and CDR2 SMNVEV (reference sequence). The CDR3 loop spans 13 amino acids. V was cut by 10 bases and J by 7 bases, with 16 bases left in between. The chain's CDR3 is CATTREYHGELFF. The CDR3 nucleotides are TGTGCCACCACTAGGGAGTACCACGGGGAGCTGTTTTTT.

The gene calls are TRBV28 and TRBJ2-7, with 9 bases matching TRBD2. The CDR3 is 16 amino acids. J was trimmed by 1 base and V by 2 bases; bases with no gene match: 6. Germline CDR1 MDHEN, CDR2 SYDVKM. The CDR3 bases are TGTGCCAGCAGTTTAGTTCTAGCGGGAAGGTCCTACGAGCAGTACTTC. This encodes CASSLVLAGRSYEQYF. Combining the CDR3 with reference TRBV28 and TRBJ2-7 gives the whole variable domain DVKVTQSSRYLVKRTGEKVFLECVQDMDHENMFWYRQDPGLGLRLIYFSYDVKMKEKGDIPEGYSVSREKKERFSLILESASTNQTSMYLCASSLVLAGRSYEQYFGPGTRLTVT.

This clone was detected a few times. The rearrangement links TRBV28 to TRBJ1-1, with 8 bases lining up with TRBD1. V shed 4 bases, J shed 1 base, and the junction held 8 bases outside the gene matches. The CDR3 loop spans 16 amino acids. Germline CDR1 is MDHEN and CDR2 is SYDVKM. The CDR3: CASSYPQGAGNTEAFF. The CDR3 coding sequence is TGTGCCAGCAGTTACCCTCAGGGGGCAGGGAACACTGAAGCTTTCTTT.

V gene TRBV4-1 combines with J gene TRBJ2-2; D is unclear. Germline loops: CDR1 MGHRA, CDR2 YSYEKL. This CDR3 region has 14 residues. The V and J ends lost 1 base and 0 bases respectively, with 3 bases between them. CDR3: CASSQAPNTGELFF. The CDR3 coding sequence is TGCGCCAGCAGCCAAGCTCCGAACACCGGGGAGCTGTTTTTT.

The genes are TRBV4-3 and TRBJ2-5, with D maybe TRBD2 (5 bases). Germline V gene sequence: CDR1 LGHNA, CDR2 YSLEER. This CDR3 spans 14 amino acids. V shed 2 bases and J shed 5 bases, with 12 bases lying between them. The CDR3 DNA sequence: TGCGCCAGCAGCCAAAGCGGAGATTCGGAGACCCAGTACTTC. Translated, it gives CASSQSGDSETQYF.